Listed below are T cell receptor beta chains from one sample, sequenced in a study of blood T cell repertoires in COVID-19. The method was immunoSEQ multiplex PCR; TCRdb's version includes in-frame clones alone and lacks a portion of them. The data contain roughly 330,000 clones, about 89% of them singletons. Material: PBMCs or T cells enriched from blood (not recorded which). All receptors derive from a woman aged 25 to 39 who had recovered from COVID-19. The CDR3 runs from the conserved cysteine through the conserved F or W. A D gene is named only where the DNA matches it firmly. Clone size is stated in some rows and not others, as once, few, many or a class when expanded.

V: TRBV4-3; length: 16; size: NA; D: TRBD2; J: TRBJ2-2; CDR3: CASSQDHGGASGELFF; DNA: TGCGCCAGCAGCCAAGATCACGGGGGGGCAAGCGGGGAGCTGTTTTTT
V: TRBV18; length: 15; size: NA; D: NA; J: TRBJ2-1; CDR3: CASSPSQGGRGEQFF; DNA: TGTGCCAGCTCACCAAGCCAGGGAGGAAGAGGTGAGCAGTTCTTC
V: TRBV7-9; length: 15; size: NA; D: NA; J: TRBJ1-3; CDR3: CASSPRLSSGNTIYF; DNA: TGTGCCAGCAGCCCACGCCTGAGCTCTGGAAACACCATATATTTT
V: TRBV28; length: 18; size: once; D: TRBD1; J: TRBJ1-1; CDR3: CASSFMTGGFRGNTEAFF; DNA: TGTGCCAGCAGTTTTATGACAGGGGGCTTTAGAGGAAACACTGAAGCTTTCTTT
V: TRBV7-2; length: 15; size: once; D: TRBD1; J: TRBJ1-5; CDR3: CASSPSTGGLQPQHF; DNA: TGTGCCAGCAGCCCTAGTACAGGGGGCTTGCAGCCCCAGCATTTT
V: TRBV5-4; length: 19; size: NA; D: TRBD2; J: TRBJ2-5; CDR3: CASSLDTSGGAGNQETQYF; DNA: TGTGCCAGCAGCTTGGATACTAGCGGGGGGGCAGGTAACCAAGAGACCCAGTACTTC
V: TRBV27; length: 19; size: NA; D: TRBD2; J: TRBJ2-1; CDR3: CASSSLPRLAGSSYNEQFF; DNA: TGTGCCAGCAGTAGCCTACCCCGACTAGCGGGGAGCTCCTACAATGAGCAGTTCTTC
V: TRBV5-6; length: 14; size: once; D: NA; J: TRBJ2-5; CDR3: CASSPTGFQETQYF; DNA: TGTGCCAGCAGCCCGACGGGATTCCAAGAGACCCAGTACTTC
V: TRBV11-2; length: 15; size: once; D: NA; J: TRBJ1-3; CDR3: CASSSGSLSGNTIYF; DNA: TGTGCCAGCAGCTCGGGGTCCCTCTCTGGAAACACCATATATTTT
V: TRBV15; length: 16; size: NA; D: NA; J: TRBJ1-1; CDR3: CATSRGPGEMNTEAFF; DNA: TGTGCCACCAGCCGAGGGCCAGGGGAGATGAACACTGAAGCTTTCTTT
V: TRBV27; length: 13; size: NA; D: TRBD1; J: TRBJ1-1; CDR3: CASSPGTVTEAFF; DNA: TGTGCCAGCAGTCCTGGGACAGTCACTGAAGCTTTCTTT
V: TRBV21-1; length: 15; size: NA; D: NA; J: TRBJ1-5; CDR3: CASSKASWSNQPQHF; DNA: TGTGCCAGCAGCAAAGCCAGTTGGAGCAATCAGCCCCAGCATTTT
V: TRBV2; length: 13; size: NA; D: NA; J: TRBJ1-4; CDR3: CASSDIGYEKLFF; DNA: TGTGCCAGCAGTGACATCGGGTACGAAAAACTGTTTTTT
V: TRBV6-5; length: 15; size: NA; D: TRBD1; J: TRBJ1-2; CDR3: CASSLGQGAEFGYTF; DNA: TGTGCCAGCAGCCTAGGACAGGGGGCGGAATTTGGCTACACCTTC
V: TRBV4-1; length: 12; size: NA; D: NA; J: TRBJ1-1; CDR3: CASTGMNTEAFF; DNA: TGCGCCAGTACAGGGATGAACACTGAAGCTTTCTTT
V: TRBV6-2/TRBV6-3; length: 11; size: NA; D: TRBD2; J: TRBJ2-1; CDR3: CASSWGGEQFF; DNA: TGTGCCAGCAGTTGGGGGGGAGAGCAGTTCTTC
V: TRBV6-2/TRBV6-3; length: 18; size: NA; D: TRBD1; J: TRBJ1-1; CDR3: CASSPNRDRGRQGTEAFF; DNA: TGTGCCAGCAGTCCAAATCGGGACAGGGGGCGACAAGGAACTGAAGCTTTCTTT
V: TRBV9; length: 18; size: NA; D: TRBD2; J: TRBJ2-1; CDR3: CASSVGRERGPRSNEQFF; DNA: TGTGCCAGCAGCGTAGGGCGAGAGCGGGGCCCCCGTTCGAATGAGCAGTTCTTC
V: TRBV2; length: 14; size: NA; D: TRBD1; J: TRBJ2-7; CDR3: CASSSGQGAYEQYF; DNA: TGTGCCAGCAGTTCGGGACAGGGGGCCTACGAGCAGTACTTC
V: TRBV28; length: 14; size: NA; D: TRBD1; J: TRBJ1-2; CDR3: CASHIGGVTNGYTF; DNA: TGTGCCAGCCATATAGGGGGCGTCACGAATGGCTACACCTTC
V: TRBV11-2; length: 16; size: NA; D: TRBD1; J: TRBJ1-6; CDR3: CASSLGGGQDNSPLHF; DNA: TGTGCCAGCAGCCTAGGGGGGGGACAGGATAATTCACCCCTCCACTTT
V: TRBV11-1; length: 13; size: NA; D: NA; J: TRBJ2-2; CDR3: CASVGVSTGELFF; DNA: TGTGCCAGCGTCGGGGTGAGCACCGGGGAGCTGTTTTTT
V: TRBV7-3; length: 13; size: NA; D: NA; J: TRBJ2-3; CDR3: CAPRGGGTDTQYF; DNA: TGTGCCCCCAGGGGTGGGGGCACAGATACGCAGTATTTT
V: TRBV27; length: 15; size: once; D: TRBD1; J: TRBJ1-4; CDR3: CASSLRGQVNEKLFF; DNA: TGTGCCAGCAGTTTAAGGGGACAGGTTAATGAAAAACTGTTTTTT
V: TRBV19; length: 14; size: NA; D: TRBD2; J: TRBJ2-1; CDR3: CASSAGGSYNEQFF; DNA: TGTGCCAGTAGTGCTGGCGGGAGTTACAATGAGCAGTTCTTC
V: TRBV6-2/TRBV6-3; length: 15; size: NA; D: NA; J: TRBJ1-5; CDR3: CASSLRGIPDQPQHF; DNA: TGTGCCAGCAGTTTACGGGGTATACCCGATCAGCCCCAGCATTTT
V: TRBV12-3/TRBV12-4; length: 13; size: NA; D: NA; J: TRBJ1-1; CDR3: CASSSGGGRSAFF; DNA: TGTGCCAGCAGTTCCGGCGGGGGGCGTTCAGCTTTCTTT
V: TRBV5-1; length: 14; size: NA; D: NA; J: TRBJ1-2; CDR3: CASSLGGGTYGYTF; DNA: TGCGCCAGCAGCCTGGGGGGCGGCACCTATGGCTACACCTTC
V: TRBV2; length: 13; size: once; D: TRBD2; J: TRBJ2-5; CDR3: CASSGLAQETQYF; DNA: TGTGCCAGCAGTGGACTAGCTCAAGAGACCCAGTACTTC
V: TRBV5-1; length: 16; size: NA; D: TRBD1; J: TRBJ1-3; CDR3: CASSSRTGLSGNTIYF; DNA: TGCGCCAGCAGCAGCCGGACAGGGCTCTCTGGAAACACCATATATTTT
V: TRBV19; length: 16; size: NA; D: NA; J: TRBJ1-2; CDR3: CASSIGIGRDNYGYTF; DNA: TGTGCCAGTAGTATAGGAATTGGCAGGGATAACTATGGCTACACCTTC
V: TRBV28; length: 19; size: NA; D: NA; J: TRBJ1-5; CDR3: CASSSWGGDPLYDNQPQHF; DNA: TGTGCCAGCAGCTCATGGGGGGGGGACCCTTTATATGACAATCAGCCCCAGCATTTT
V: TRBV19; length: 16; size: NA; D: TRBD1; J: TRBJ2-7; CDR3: CASSIAGTGEPYEQYF; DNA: TGTGCCAGTAGTATAGCCGGGACAGGGGAACCCTACGAGCAGTACTTC
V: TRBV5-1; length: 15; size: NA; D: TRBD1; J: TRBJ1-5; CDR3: CASSFEGARGQPQHF; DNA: TGCGCCAGCAGCTTTGAGGGGGCGCGGGGCCAGCCCCAGCATTTT
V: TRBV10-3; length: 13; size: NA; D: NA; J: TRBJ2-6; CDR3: CAILTGPEDVLTF; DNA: TGTGCCATCCTAACTGGCCCGGAGGACGTCCTGACTTTC